This is a list of T cell receptor beta chains from one sample in a study of tumor-infiltrating lymphocytes in localized non-small cell lung cancer. The method was immunoSEQ multiplex PCR; TCRdb's version includes in-frame clones alone and lacks a portion of them. The sample shows approximately 16,000 clones, roughly 43% of them seen only once. The sequencing input was lung tumor tissue. The receptors come from a human donor with non-small cell lung cancer. Each CDR3 is given with its conserved first and last residue. The D gene is left open where the match is weak. Size values are once, few and many counts, or a class for expanded clones, and some rows have none.

d_call | j_call | clone_size | v_call | cdr3_aa | cdr3_nt
NA | TRBJ2-5 | NA | TRBV6-6 | CASRMVGETQYF | TGTGCCAGCAGAATGGTCGGGGAGACCCAGTACTTC
TRBD2 | TRBJ2-3 | NA | TRBV4-2 | CASSQGLAASTDTQYF | TGTGCCAGCAGCCAAGGGCTAGCGGCTAGCACAGATACGCAGTATTTT
TRBD1 | TRBJ1-2 | NA | TRBV6-1 | CASSQGAGYTF | TGTGCCAGCAGCCAGGGGGCTGGCTACACCTTC
TRBD1 | TRBJ2-5 | few | TRBV2 | CASRDGTGWDETQYF | TGTGCCAGCAGGGACGGGACAGGGTGGGATGAGACCCAGTACTTC
NA | TRBJ2-7 | many | TRBV7-2 | CASSLDHASYEQYF | TGTGCCAGCAGCTTAGATCACGCCTCCTACGAGCAGTACTTC
TRBD1 | TRBJ1-1 | few | TRBV4-3 | CASSPWTGSTEAFF | TGCGCCAGCAGTCCTTGGACAGGGTCCACTGAAGCTTTCTTT
NA | TRBJ1-1 | NA | TRBV6-1 | CASSQQAIRVSAFF | TGTGCCAGCAGCCAACAGGCCATACGGGTCTCAGCTTTCTTT
NA | TRBJ1-2 | NA | TRBV5-1 | CASSLAGSFNYGYTF | TGCGCCAGCAGCTTGGCCGGCAGTTTTAACTATGGCTACACCTTC
NA | TRBJ1-1 | few | TRBV6-1 | CASSEEVGTAEAFF | TGTGCCAGCAGTGAAGAGGTGGGGACGGCTGAAGCTTTCTTT
TRBD2 | TRBJ2-7 | NA | TRBV7-9 | CASSLVAGLGEQYF | TGTGCCAGCAGCTTAGTAGCGGGGTTAGGCGAGCAGTACTTC
TRBD1 | TRBJ1-2 | few | TRBV7-8 | CASSKDRGLNGYTF | TGTGCCAGCAGCAAGGACAGGGGGCTAAATGGCTACACCTTC
TRBD2 | TRBJ2-1 | NA | TRBV4-3 | CASSRSSQRGPYNEQFF | TGCGCCAGCAGCCGTTCTTCTCAGCGGGGGCCCTACAATGAGCAGTTCTTC
TRBD1 | TRBJ1-1 | few | TRBV27 | CASRGDRGLATEAFF | TGTGCCAGCAGGGGAGACAGGGGGCTCGCCACTGAAGCTTTCTTT
TRBD2 | TRBJ2-5 | NA | TRBV7-2 | CASSLGSVAGETQYF | TGTGCCAGCAGCTTAGGGTCAGTAGCGGGAGAGACCCAGTACTTC
NA | TRBJ1-6 | medium-sized | TRBV7-3 | CASSPAGLSNSPLHF | TGTGCCAGCAGCCCCGCTGGGCTTAGTAATTCACCCCTCCACTTT
NA | TRBJ2-5 | NA | TRBV19 | CASSQPPGQETQYF | TGTGCCAGTAGTCAACCCCCAGGACAAGAGACCCAGTACTTC
NA | TRBJ2-7 | NA | TRBV14 | CASSHRESYEQYF | TGTGCCAGCAGCCACAGGGAATCCTACGAGCAGTACTTC
NA | TRBJ2-2 | NA | TRBV7-7 | CASGVDRVGTGELFF | TGTGCTAGCGGAGTAGACAGGGTTGGGACCGGGGAGCTGTTTTTT
NA | TRBJ1-5 | few | TRBV30 | CAWSVGGGQLGQPQHF | TGTGCCTGGAGTGTGGGTGGTGGACAGCTTGGTCAGCCCCAGCATTTT
TRBD1 | TRBJ1-2 | NA | TRBV2 | CASSEGGGGNYGYTF | TGTGCCAGCAGTGAAGGAGGAGGGGGCAACTATGGCTACACCTTC
NA | TRBJ2-7 | few | TRBV7-2 | CASSFDEYEQYF | TGTGCCAGCAGCTTCGATGAGTACGAGCAGTACTTC
NA | TRBJ2-3 | many | TRBV18 | CASSPGADTQYF | TGTGCCAGCTCACCCGGGGCAGATACGCAGTATTTT
NA | TRBJ2-5 | NA | TRBV6-1 | CASSGAIETQYF | TGTGCCAGCAGCGGGGCGATTGAGACCCAGTACTTC
NA | TRBJ1-1 | NA | TRBV6-6 | CASSVGNTEAFF | TGTGCCAGCAGCGTGGGGAACACTGAAGCTTTCTTT
NA | TRBJ1-2 | NA | TRBV15 | CATSRDLGSVGYTF | TGTGCCACCAGCAGAGATCTGGGCTCAGTTGGCTACACCTTC
NA | TRBJ2-5 | NA | TRBV7-8 | CASSSTTPAAGGRGVERETQYF | TGTGCCAGCAGCTCCACCACCCCGGCTGCAGGGGGTAGGGGGGTGGAGAGGGAGACCCAGTACTTC
TRBD1 | TRBJ2-7 | once | TRBV27 | CASSLSRTGGLNEQYF | TGTGCCAGCAGTTTATCTCGGACAGGGGGTCTCAACGAGCAGTACTTC
TRBD2 | TRBJ2-7 | NA | TRBV27 | CASSLAHSSGGFSYEQYF | TGTGCCAGCAGTTTAGCCCATTCTAGCGGGGGGTTCTCCTACGAGCAGTACTTC
NA | TRBJ1-6 | few | TRBV21-1 | CASSGRGGADSPLHF | TGTGCCAGCAGCGGAAGGGGGGGGGCGGATTCACCCCTCCACTTT
NA | TRBJ1-1 | many | TRBV7-6 | CASSLVQYNTEAFF | TGTGCCAGCAGCTTGGTACAGTACAACACTGAAGCTTTCTTT
NA | TRBJ2-6 | NA | TRBV10-3 | CAVRTYRPGANVLTF | TGTGCCGTCAGGACTTACCGGCCTGGGGCCAACGTCCTGACTTTC
NA | TRBJ2-5 | NA | TRBV27 | CASTLGGTQYF | TGTGCCAGCACTCTAGGGGGGACCCAGTACTTC
NA | TRBJ1-2 | NA | TRBV2 | CASSERGGGGYTF | TGTGCCAGCAGTGAACGGGGCGGTGGGGGCTACACCTTC
NA | TRBJ2-2 | NA | TRBV2 | CASSVDTGELFF | TGTGCCAGCAGTGTGGACACCGGGGAGCTGTTTTTT
TRBD1 | TRBJ1-5 | NA | TRBV7-2 | CASSPQGGRAQPQHF | TGTGCCAGCAGCCCACAGGGGGGACGGGCACAGCCCCAGCATTTT
NA | TRBJ2-6 | few | TRBV28 | CASSTGTFIGANVLTF | TGTGCCAGCAGTACCGGGACGTTTATCGGGGCCAACGTCCTGACTTTC
TRBD1 | TRBJ2-7 | NA | TRBV28 | CAVWGQTAYEQYF | TGTGCTGTATGGGGACAGACGGCCTACGAGCAGTACTTC
NA | TRBJ1-3 | NA | TRBV6-5 | CASSYGQSSGNTIYF | TGTGCCAGCAGTTACGGACAGTCCTCTGGAAACACCATATATTTT
NA | TRBJ2-4 | NA | TRBV1 | CTSSQEGGGPDFLAKNIQYF | TGCACCAGCAGCCAAGAGGGCGGGGGCCCTGATTTCTTAGCCAAAAACATTCAGTACTTC
TRBD1 | TRBJ1-5 | medium-sized | TRBV5-1 | CASSSGTGPDQPQHF | TGCGCCAGCAGCTCGGGGACAGGGCCCGATCAGCCCCAGCATTTT
NA | TRBJ1-1 | many | TRBV2 | CASSVPVPEAFF | TGTGCCAGCAGTGTACCGGTGCCTGAAGCTTTCTTT
TRBD1 | TRBJ2-5 | NA | TRBV6-5 | CASSRDSQETQYF | TGTGCCAGCAGCCGGGACAGTCAAGAGACCCAGTACTTC
NA | TRBJ2-3 | NA | TRBV11-3 | CASSLGRLGTDTQYF | TGTGCCAGCAGCTTAGGGCGGTTGGGCACAGATACGCAGTATTTT
NA | TRBJ1-2 | NA | TRBV6-6 | CASSYKGRYTF | TGTGCCAGCAGTTACAAGGGTCGCTACACCTTC
NA | TRBJ2-7 | NA | TRBV18 | CASSPGVSYEQYF | TGTGCCAGCTCCCCCGGGGTCTCCTACGAGCAGTACTTC
NA | TRBJ1-2 | many | TRBV6-5 | CASRRSERDGYTF | TGTGCCAGCAGACGGTCTGAAAGGGATGGCTACACCTTC
TRBD1 | TRBJ2-1 | NA | TRBV27 | CASRDSYYNEQFF | TGTGCCAGTCGGGACAGTTACTACAATGAGCAGTTCTTC
NA | TRBJ1-2 | medium-sized | TRBV7-9 | CASSTTGNNYGYTF | TGTGCCAGCAGCACCACCGGGAATAACTATGGCTACACCTTC
TRBD1 | TRBJ2-7 | NA | TRBV30 | CAWRDRLNEQYF | TGTGCCTGGCGGGACAGGCTCAACGAGCAGTACTTC
TRBD2 | TRBJ2-3 | NA | TRBV19 | CASVASGGVADTQYF | TGTGCCAGCGTAGCTAGCGGGGGGGTTGCAGATACGCAGTATTTT